A selection of T cell receptor beta chains follows, all from one sample in a study of blood T cell repertoires in COVID-19. Data came from immunoSEQ multiplex PCR; TCRdb stores just in-frame clones and leaves some out. This table holds about 300,000 clones, about nine tenths found once. The sequencing sample was made of peripheral blood. The origin of the receptors is a woman in her forties or fifties with COVID-19, enrolled during active disease. CDR3s include the opening cysteine and the closing phenylalanine or tryptophan. The order of the fields is CDR3 DNA, CDR3 protein, V gene, CDR3 length, clone size, D gene, J gene. D genes are given only for firm matches. Size is omitted from some rows. Given values are once, few, many or a class for expanded clones.

TGTGCCAGCAGCCAAGATTCATCGGGACTTTCCGAGCAGTACTTC | CASSQDSSGLSEQYF | TRBV3-1/TRBV3-2 | 15 | - | - | TRBJ2-7
TGTGCCATCAGTACTGGGACAGATGAAAAACTGTTTTTT | CAISTGTDEKLFF | TRBV10-3 | 13 | - | TRBD1 | TRBJ1-4
TGTGCCAGCAGTTACTCGTGGGAGGGCCAGGGCGAGCAGTTCTTC | CASSYSWEGQGEQFF | TRBV6-2/TRBV6-3 | 15 | - | TRBD2 | TRBJ2-1
TGTGCCAGCAGCTTGGCTCCCAATCAGCCCCAGCATTTT | CASSLAPNQPQHF | TRBV5-4 | 13 | - | - | TRBJ1-5
TGCAGTGCTAGACCAGGTTACGAGCAGTACTTC | CSARPGYEQYF | TRBV20-1 | 11 | - | - | TRBJ2-7
TGTGCCAGCAGTTCGAGGGGGCGCGAGCAGTACTTC | CASSSRGREQYF | TRBV6-5 | 12 | - | TRBD1 | TRBJ2-7
TGTGCCAGCAGCCCGACTAGCGGGATCGGGAATGAGCAGTTCTTC | CASSPTSGIGNEQFF | TRBV3-1/TRBV3-2 | 15 | - | TRBD2 | TRBJ2-1
TGTGCCAGCAGCCAAGGAAGTAGGAGATACGAGCAGTACTTC | CASSQGSRRYEQYF | TRBV14 | 14 | - | - | TRBJ2-7
TGCGCCAGCAGCTTGAGGTCGACAAGCTCTAACTACGAGCAGTACTTC | CASSLRSTSSNYEQYF | TRBV5-1 | 16 | once | - | TRBJ2-7
TGTGCCAGCAGGTCCTCATCGACTAGCGTCTCCTACGAGCAGTACTTC | CASRSSSTSVSYEQYF | TRBV14 | 16 | - | TRBD2 | TRBJ2-7
TGTGCCAGCAGCCAGGGCGGGGACTACTTCTACGAGCAGTACTTC | CASSQGGDYFYEQYF | TRBV3-1/TRBV3-2 | 15 | - | TRBD2 | TRBJ2-7
TGTGCCAGCAGTGGCGCAGGGGGGCGATACGAGCAGTACTTC | CASSGAGGRYEQYF | TRBV25-1 | 14 | - | - | TRBJ2-7
TGTGCCAGCAGCCCCCGTCCGGGACAGGGAATGATCGGCTCTGGGGCCAACGTCCTGACTTTC | CASSPRPGQGMIGSGANVLTF | TRBV7-3 | 21 | - | TRBD1 | TRBJ2-6
TGTGCCAGCAGCTTAGGGACAGGCTCCTACAATGAGCAGTTCTTC | CASSLGTGSYNEQFF | TRBV7-2 | 15 | - | TRBD1 | TRBJ2-1
TGTGCCAGCAGTTCCAGGTTGAACGGTGAAGCTTTCTTT | CASSSRLNGEAFF | TRBV6-5 | 13 | once | - | TRBJ1-1
TGTGCCAGCTCACCACGGGCCGCGGGCTACACCTTC | CASSPRAAGYTF | TRBV18 | 12 | - | - | TRBJ1-2
TGTGCCAGCAGCGTAGGGAGTACCGGGGAGCTGTTTTTT | CASSVGSTGELFF | TRBV9 | 13 | - | - | TRBJ2-2
TGTGCCAGCTCACCACTTCCACAATACAATGAGCAGTTCTTC | CASSPLPQYNEQFF | TRBV18 | 14 | - | - | TRBJ2-1
TGTGCCAGCAGCGCAGCTAGGGGGTTCAATCAGCCCCAGCATTTT | CASSAARGFNQPQHF | TRBV5-5 | 15 | - | - | TRBJ1-5
TGTGCCAGCAGCCGAACCGGGACTCAAAGCTCCTATAATTCACCCCTCCACTTT | CASSRTGTQSSYNSPLHF | TRBV3-1/TRBV3-2 | 18 | - | - | TRBJ1-6
TGTGCCAGCAGTAACAGGGGTGCCCAAAAACTGTTTTTT | CASSNRGAQKLFF | TRBV3-1/TRBV3-2 | 13 | - | TRBD1 | TRBJ1-4
TGTGCCACCAGTGATTCCTTTTACGGTGAGCAGTTCTTC | CATSDSFYGEQFF | TRBV24-1 | 13 | - | - | TRBJ2-1
TGTGCCAGCAGCCCTAGAAGCGGGAGGGCCCAGACCGGGGAGCTGTTTTTT | CASSPRSGRAQTGELFF | TRBV11-2 | 17 | - | TRBD2 | TRBJ2-2
TGTGCCAGCAGTTCGCCTGGGGGCCTCGGCTACACCTTC | CASSSPGGLGYTF | TRBV27 | 13 | - | - | TRBJ1-2
TGTGCCAGTACTGGCTTGGCTGAGCCCCAGCATTTT | CASTGLAEPQHF | TRBV19 | 12 | - | - | TRBJ1-5
TGTGCTAGTGGCCTCCGGGACAGATTCATGAACACTGAAGCTTTCTTT | CASGLRDRFMNTEAFF | TRBV12-5 | 16 | - | TRBD1 | TRBJ1-1
TGTGCCAGCAGCTTCAATTCCTTAGCGGGAGGGGAGTACAATGAGCAGTTCTTC | CASSFNSLAGGEYNEQFF | TRBV7-9 | 18 | - | TRBD2 | TRBJ2-1
TGTGCCAGCTCACCAAGACTAGCGGGAGCCTTCTACGAGCAGTACTTC | CASSPRLAGAFYEQYF | TRBV18 | 16 | - | TRBD2 | TRBJ2-7
TGTGCCATCAGTGAGTCGTGGACAGGTAGCTCCTACAATGAGCAGTTCTTC | CAISESWTGSSYNEQFF | TRBV10-3 | 17 | once | TRBD1 | TRBJ2-1
TGCGCCAGCAGCTTGGTAGCCGGATCCTACGAGCAGTACTTC | CASSLVAGSYEQYF | TRBV5-1 | 14 | - | - | TRBJ2-7
TGCGCCAGCAGCTTAGGCGGGAGAGTAGAAGAGACCCAGTACTTC | CASSLGGRVEETQYF | TRBV5-1 | 15 | - | TRBD2 | TRBJ2-5
TGTGCCAGCAGTCGTCGCACTGAAGCTTTCTTT | CASSRRTEAFF | TRBV28 | 11 | - | - | TRBJ1-1